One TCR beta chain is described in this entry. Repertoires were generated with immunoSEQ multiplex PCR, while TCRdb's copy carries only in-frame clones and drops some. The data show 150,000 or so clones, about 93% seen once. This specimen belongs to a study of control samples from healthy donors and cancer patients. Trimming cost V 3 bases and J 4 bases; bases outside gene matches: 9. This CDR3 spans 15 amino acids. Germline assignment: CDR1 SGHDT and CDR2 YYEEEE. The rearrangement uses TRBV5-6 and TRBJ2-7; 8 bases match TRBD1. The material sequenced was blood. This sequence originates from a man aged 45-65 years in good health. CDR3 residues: CASSSTGDIRYEQYF. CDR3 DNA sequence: TGTGCCAGCAGCTCGACAGGGGACATTCGGTACGAGCAGTACTTC.